Below are 12 T cell receptor beta chains sequenced from a single sample in a study of cytomegalovirus exposure and HLA in healthy donors. Researchers ran the PCR with 60 Vbeta and 13 Jbeta primers. Profiling relied on immunoSEQ multiplex PCR, and the TCRdb table lists in-frame clones only, not all of them. The repertoire includes about 120,000 clones, 80% of them detected once, and 2.1% sits in the top ten. Sequencing was done on a sample of PBMCs. Source of these receptors: a man aged 30 to 39 in good health and CMV-seronegative.

The CDR3, as DNA: TGTGCCAGTAGTATACTCAGTGGTTACTACGAGCAGTACTTC. Translated, it gives CASSILSGYYEQYF. The chain joins TRBV19 to TRBJ2-7, with D uncertain. CDR3 length equals 14 residues. Germline values: CDR1 LNHDA, CDR2 SQIVND (reference sequence). Trimming removed 2 bases from V and 3 bases from J, with 11 bases in between. The variable domain in full, completed from reference TRBV19 and TRBJ2-7, reads DGGITQSPKYLFRKEGQNVTLSCEQNLNHDAMYWYRQDPGQGLRLIYYSQIVNDFQKGDIAEGYSVSREKKESFPLTVTSAQKNPTAFYLCASSILSGYYEQYFGPGTRLTVT.

The chain employs TRBV6-4 and TRBJ2-1; 8 bases align to TRBD2. CDR3 length equals 15 residues. V gave up 4 bases and J gave up 4 bases; unmatched junction bases: 6. CDR1 is MRHNA and CDR2 is SNTAGT in the germline V gene. This CDR3 is CASSARGGPYNEQFF. The DNA of the CDR3 is TGTGCCAGCAGTGCACGCGGGGGGCCTTACAATGAGCAGTTCTTC.

V is TRBV13 and J is TRBJ2-1; maybe TRBD1 (6 bases). The V gene lost 5 bases and the J gene lost 4 bases, with 18 bases spanning the gap. Germline V gene sequence: CDR1 PRHDT, CDR2 FYEKMQ (reference sequence). This CDR3 contains 16 residues. The CDR3 loop reads CASSMKQGPLYNEQFF. Written as DNA, the CDR3 is TGTGCCAGCAGCATGAAACAGGGACCCCTTTACAATGAGCAGTTCTTC.

The chain links TRBV2 to TRBJ1-1; TRBD1 agrees at 12 bases. The CDR3 has 16 amino acids. The V gene end was trimmed by 5 bases and the J gene end by 3 bases; junction bases not matched to a gene: 7. Germline V lookup: CDR1 SNHLY, CDR2 FYNNEI. The CDR3 protein is CASSRDRGRRDTEAFF. CDR3 sequence (DNA): TGTGCCAGCAGTCGGGACAGGGGGCGGAGGGACACTGAAGCTTTCTTT.

The genes are TRBV5-6 and TRBJ1-1, with TRBD1 identical over 7 bases. The CDR3 runs 15 residues. Germline V gene lookup returns CDR1 SGHDT and CDR2 YYEEEE. The trim removed 2 bases at V and 1 base at J, leaving 5 bases unmatched. The DNA of the CDR3 is TGTGCCAGCAGCTTCCCGGACAGGAGGAACACTGAAGCTTTCTTT. Translating gives CASSFPDRRNTEAFF. The variable domain in full, with the rest retrieved from reference TRBV5-6 and TRBJ1-1, is DAGVTQSPTHLIKTRGQQVTLRCSPKSGHDTVSWYQQALGQGPQFIFQYYEEEERQRGNFPDRFSGHQFPNYSSELNVNALLLGDSALYLCASSFPDRRNTEAFFGQGTRLTVV.

This clone was found once. V and J are TRBV9 and TRBJ2-1, with 12 bases aligning to TRBD2. The CDR3 is 15 residues long. CDR1 and CDR2 (germline): SGDLS, YYNGEE. J lost 5 bases, V lost 3 bases, and 3 bases had no gene match. The CDR3 sequence: CASSARLAGDNEQFF. The CDR3 DNA follows: TGTGCCAGCAGCGCCCGACTAGCGGGGGACAATGAGCAGTTCTTC.

The chain has TRBV10-3 and TRBJ2-2; a weak D match, TRBD1 (5 bases). This CDR3 comprises 14 residues. The germline V and J ends were trimmed by 6 bases and 13 bases, with 21 bases remaining between them. Germline V gives CDR1 ENHRY, CDR2 SYGVKD. The CDR3 sequence: CAIRKPGNVGTLFF. The DNA of the CDR3 is TGTGCCATCAGGAAGCCAGGGAATGTAGGAACGCTGTTTTTT.

V and J are TRBV5-6 and TRBJ2-3; 7 bases are shared with TRBD2. The V gene end was trimmed by 1 base and the J gene end by 3 bases; junction bases not matched to a gene: 8. CDR1 is SGHDT, CDR2 YYEEEE, per germline. This CDR3 is built from 16 residues. CDR3 sequence: CASSLYASGITDTQYF. In nucleotides, the CDR3 is TGTGCCAGCAGCTTGTATGCTAGCGGAATAACAGATACGCAGTATTTT.

The rearrangement uses TRBV2 and TRBJ1-3; 9 bases line up with TRBD1. The V gene end was trimmed by 6 bases and the J gene end by 2 bases; junction bases not matched to a gene: 8. CDR1 is SNHLY, CDR2 FYNNEI, per germline. This CDR3 spans 16 amino acids. The CDR3 loop is CASRPSGQGTGNTIYF. CDR3 coding DNA: TGTGCCAGCAGGCCTTCGGGACAGGGAACTGGAAACACCATATATTTT.

The chain uses TRBV7-2 and TRBJ2-3, with TRBD2 matching over 7 bases. CDR1 SGHTA and CDR2 FQGNSA come from the germline V gene. The CDR3 has 17 residues. Trimming at V came to 3 bases and at J to 0 bases, leaving 9 bases not matched to a gene. This CDR3 reads CASSFEISSGSTDTQYF. CDR3 bases: TGTGCCAGCAGCTTCGAGATCTCTAGCGGAAGCACAGATACGCAGTATTTT.

Only one count was recorded for this clone. The chain carries TRBV9 and TRBJ1-2, with D unresolved. V lost 3 bases and J 3 bases, leaving 9 bases between the germline ends. Per germline, CDR1 SGDLS and CDR2 YYNGEE. The CDR3 extends over 13 amino acids. The CDR3 DNA sequence: TGTGCCAGCAGCGCCACCCGGGACTATGGCTACACCTTC. It codes for CASSATRDYGYTF.

The chain combines TRBV5-1 with TRBJ1-1; possibly TRBD1 for D (6 bases). From germline, CDR1 is SGHRS and CDR2 YFSETQ. The ends were cut back, 0 bases at V and 2 bases at J, with 11 bases in the middle. CDR3 length equals 15 residues. The CDR3 DNA is TGCGCCAGCAGCTTGGATACAGGGCTCAACACTGAAGCTTTCTTT. Translated, it gives CASSLDTGLNTEAFF. Supplemented by reference TRBV5-1 and TRBJ1-1, the full variable domain reads KAGVTQTPRYLIKTRGQQVTLSCSPISGHRSVSWYQQTPGQGLQFLFEYFSETQRNKGNFPGRFSGRQFSNSRSEMNVSTLELGDSALYLCASSLDTGLNTEAFFGQGTRLTVV.